In its sample, the clone carrying this TCR beta chain was seen many times. These data originate in a study of regulatory T cells in long-lasting Graves disease. Time point denoted: newly diagnosed GD, antithyroid drugs for less than 3 months. PBMC RNA served as the TCR library source. The CDR3 totals 14 residues. Deletions cut 4 bases from V and 0 bases from J, with 10 bases between. From germline, CDR1 is MNHEY and CDR2 SVGAGI. Both iRepertoire HTBI primers and Arm-PCR of CDR3 regions were used to build the TCR beta libraries. TCRdb re-called the multiplex PCR reads with MiXCR, one entry per CDR3 protein. The sample holds 200,000 to 250,000 distinct CDR3 sequences; roughly 20% are singletons and the top ten take roughly 12%. The same specimen was also included in a second study, on T cells in Graves' hyperthyroidism and ophthalmopathy. From that study: Patients aged 18 to 65 had newly diagnosed hyperthyroidism of under 2 months' duration. The TCR CDR3 first-round RT-PCR relied on the HTBI primer set.

The clonotype originates from a woman under 40 with Graves disease. This material consisted of peripheral blood mononuclear cells (PBMCs), taken at new diagnosis, from a patient treated with antithyroid drugs. V is TRBV6-5 and J is TRBJ2-7; possible D gene TRBD1, 5 bases. CDR3 sequence reads: CASSWTLSSYEQYF. The CDR3 DNA reads TGTGCCAGCAGTTGGACACTTAGCTCCTACGAGCAGTACTTC.